This T cell receptor (beta chain) emerged from a study of human T cells and chemical hapten exposure. Germline V gene sequence: CDR1 SQVTM, CDR2 ANQGSEA. The length of the CDR3 is 16 residues. The V end was cut by 5 bases, the J end by 0 bases, with 14 bases between. TCRdb re-called the RACE reads with MiXCR, one entry per CDR3 protein. The table shows 80,000 to 100,000 distinct CDR3 sequences, with roughly a tenth occurring only once. There are many counts of this clonotype. Its antigen is not identified. Study-level results: Following DPC sensitization, TCRs present above 1 in 1000 frequency showed no change.

Time point: pre-sensitization, week 0. Treatment described: therapeutic diphenylcyclopropenone sensitization with weekly scalp DPC. The TCR comes from a woman in her forties with alopecia areata. Some clones in this sample may be carry-over from other donors' samples. The starting material was whole blood, obtained in connection with sensitization to the hapten diphenylcyclopropenone (DPC). The genes are TRBV29-1 and TRBJ2-6; D remains unclear. The CDR3 is CSVSQDPFSGANVLTF. CDR3 DNA sequence: TGCAGCGTTAGTCAGGACCCTTTCTCTGGGGCCAACGTCCTGACTTTC.